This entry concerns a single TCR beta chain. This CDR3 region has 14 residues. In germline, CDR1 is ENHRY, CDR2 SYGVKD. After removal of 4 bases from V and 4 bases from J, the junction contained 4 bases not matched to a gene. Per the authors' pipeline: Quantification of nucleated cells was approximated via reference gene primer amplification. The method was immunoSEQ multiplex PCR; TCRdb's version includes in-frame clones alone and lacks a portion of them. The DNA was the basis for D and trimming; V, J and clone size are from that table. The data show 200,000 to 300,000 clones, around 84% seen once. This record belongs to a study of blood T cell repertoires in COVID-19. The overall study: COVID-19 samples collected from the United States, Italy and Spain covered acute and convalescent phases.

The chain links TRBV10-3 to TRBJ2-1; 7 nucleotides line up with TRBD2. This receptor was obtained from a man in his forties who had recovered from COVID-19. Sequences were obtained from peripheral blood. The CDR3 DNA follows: TGTGCCATCAGTGGGCTAGCGGATTACAATGAGCAGTTCTTC. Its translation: CAISGLADYNEQFF.